This paragraph covers one T cell receptor beta chain sequence. Its antigen is undetermined. Time point meaning: week 11, during vaccination. Mutant IDH1 20-mer peptide, at 300 ug, made up each vaccine dose, with topical imiquimod. The study enrolled donors with new WHO grade 3 or 4 IDH1-mutant, ATRX-lost astrocytomas. V lost 3 bases and J lost 4, with 19 bases in between. Per the germline V gene, CDR1 is SGHVS and CDR2 is FQNEAQ. The CDR3 is 17 residues long. The data derive from a study of a mutant IDH1 vaccine in newly diagnosed glioma. Study-level findings and limits: The occurrence of vaccine-induced immune responses was seen in around 95% of patients.

Using immunoSEQ multiplex PCR, the repertoire was profiled, and TCRdb retains in-frame clones only, with some absent. The sample has about 40,000 clones; 65% to 85% are singletons. The receptor was isolated from a man between 35 and 55 years old with glioma. The specimen comprised PBMCs, sampled from a glioma patient whose treatment included an IDH1 peptide vaccine. The chain uses TRBV7-8 and TRBJ1-3; D gene ambiguous. DNA for the CDR3: TGTGCCAGCAGCTTCCGTCCAGGCTCAGGAGGGGGAAACACCATATATTTT. Translation gives CASSFRPGSGGGNTIYF.